The 12 T cell receptor beta chains in this list originate from one sample, sequenced in a study of OX40 agonist ivuxolimab in advanced cancers. The assay was immunoSEQ multiplex PCR, and TCRdb's table has in-frame clones only and misses some. The profile shows more than 80,000 clones, over 75% of them singletons. The input for sequencing was CD4+ or CD8+ T cells sorted from blood, taken in a trial of the OX40 agonist ivuxolimab. These receptors were collected from an adult with an advanced solid tumor such as melanoma, head and neck, liver or kidney cancer.

V and J are TRBV18 and TRBJ1-2; D may be TRBD1 (6 bases). V lost 3 bases to trimming and J lost 6 bases, with 11 bases between them. Germline CDR1 is KGHSH and CDR2 is LQKENI. This CDR3 spans 13 amino acids. CDR3 sequence: CASSPQGLDGYTF. The CDR3 bases are TGTGCCAGCTCACCCCAGGGGTTGGATGGCTACACCTTC.

The chain has TRBV6-1 and TRBJ2-7; tentatively, D is TRBD1 (5 bases). With 11 bases removed from V and 6 bases from J, the gap between germline ends came to 20 bases. From germline, CDR1 is MNHNS and CDR2 SASEGT. This CDR3 contains 13 residues. CDR3 DNA sequence: TGTGCCCTCAGGGCCCCTACCTGGAGCGAGCAGTACTTC. Translation: CALRAPTWSEQYF.

The CDR3 protein is CASSSGTGGNTEAFF. CDR3 sequence (DNA): TGTGCCAGTAGTAGCGGGACAGGGGGCAACACTGAAGCTTTCTTT. The chain couples TRBV19 to TRBJ1-1; 12 positions agree with TRBD1. The germline gives CDR1 LNHDA, CDR2 SQIVND (reference sequence). The CDR3 has 15 residues. V gave up 4 bases and J gave up 2 bases; unmatched junction bases: 2.

The chain links TRBV7-2 to TRBJ2-7; maybe TRBD2 (5 bases). This CDR3 has 16 amino acids. V dropped 1 base and J dropped 2 bases, with 15 bases sitting between them. Looked up from germline, CDR1 is SGHTA and CDR2 is FQGNSA. The CDR3 coding sequence is TGTGCCAGCAGCTTAGACGAAGGTAGCGCTCCCTACGAGCAGTACTTC. Its protein is CASSLDEGSAPYEQYF. Variable domain in full (rest from reference TRBV7-2 and TRBJ2-7): GAGVSQSPSNKVTEKGKDVELRCDPISGHTALYWYRQSLGQGLEFLIYFQGNSAPDKSGLPSDRFSAERTGGSVSTLTIQRTQQEDSAVYLCASSLDEGSAPYEQYFGPGTRLTVT.

The chain joins TRBV19 to TRBJ1-6, with 7 bases identical to TRBD1. The CDR3 has 13 amino acids. CDR1 is LNHDA, CDR2 SQIVND, per germline (reference sequence). V lost 9 bases, J lost 7 bases, and 6 bases stayed unmatched. The CDR3 is CASRDSGNSPLHF. CDR3 bases: TGTGCCAGCAGGGACAGCGGGAATTCACCCCTCCACTTT.

This rearrangement joins TRBV11-3 to TRBJ2-7; D call uncertain. Germline CDR1 and CDR2: SGHNT and YENEEA. The CDR3 sequence is 16 residues long. Deletions cut 3 bases from V and 0 bases from J, with 15 bases between. The CDR3 region is CASSFSAGSISYEQYF. The CDR3 DNA sequence: TGTGCCAGCAGCTTTAGTGCAGGCAGCATCTCCTACGAGCAGTACTTC.

This clone was counted a single time. The V call is TRBV19, the J call TRBJ2-1; 7 bases are a match to TRBD1. Germline lookup yields CDR1 LNHDA and CDR2 SQIVND (reference sequence). This CDR3 contains 13 residues. V gave up 5 bases and J gave up 8 bases; unmatched junction bases: 6. DNA of the CDR3: TGTGCCAGTAGTTTGACAGGGACGCATGAGCAGTTCTTC. Residues: CASSLTGTHEQFF. The full variable domain, with the rest looked up from reference TRBV19 and TRBJ2-1, is DGGITQSPKYLFRKEGQNVTLSCEQNLNHDAMYWYRQDPGQGLRLIYYSQIVNDFQKGDIAEGYSVSREKKESFPLTVTSAQKNPTAFYLCASSLTGTHEQFFGPGTRLTVL.

The chain links TRBV19 to TRBJ2-6; D not resolved. The germline V gene has CDR1 LNHDA and CDR2 SQIVND (reference sequence). The length of the CDR3 is 16 residues. V lost 5 bases and J 0 bases, leaving 11 bases between the germline ends. The CDR3 sequence is CASSHQANSGANVLTF. The CDR3 nucleotides are TGTGCCAGTAGTCACCAGGCGAACTCTGGGGCCAACGTCCTGACTTTC.

The chain employs TRBV19 and TRBJ1-4; D is perhaps TRBD1 (5 bases). Trimming left V 5 bases short and J 0 bases short, with 25 bases between. The CDR3 has 20 amino acids. Per germline, CDR1 LNHDA and CDR2 SQIVND (reference sequence). The CDR3, as DNA: TGTGCCAGTAGTGACACCGGGACTACTAAACCGGGGACAACTAATGAAAAACTGTTTTTT. As protein: CASSDTGTTKPGTTNEKLFF.

This chain joins TRBV7-3 and TRBJ2-1; maybe TRBD2 (5 bases). The CDR3 loop spans 15 amino acids. V was pared by 1 base and J by 1 base, with 8 bases between. CDR1 SGHTA and CDR2 FQGTGA come from the germline V gene. CDR3 nucleotides: TGTGCCAGCAGCTTAAGCGCGGGTTCCTACAATGAGCAGTTCTTC. It codes for CASSLSAGSYNEQFF.

The chain is built from TRBV5-4 and TRBJ2-7; D is ambiguous. Per germline, CDR1 SGHNT and CDR2 YYREEE (reference sequence). Trimming shortened V by 4 bases and J by 7 bases, and 15 bases separated the two germline ends. The CDR3 has 13 amino acids. The CDR3 coding sequence is TGTGCCAGCAGCCATGGGGAAGCGAGGGAGCAGTACTTC. Translating it yields CASSHGEAREQYF.

This rearrangement joins TRBV5-1 to TRBJ2-5, with 12 bases that match TRBD2. V was pared by 0 bases and J by 8 bases, with 17 bases of the junction left unmatched. The CDR3 extends over 19 amino acids. Germline V gives CDR1 SGHRS, CDR2 YFSETQ. CDR3 coding DNA: TGCGCCAGCAGCTTGGGTGCGGGACTAGCGGGTCTCATTCCGGAAACCCAGTACTTC. Encoded protein: CASSLGAGLAGLIPETQYF.